The 6 T cell receptor beta chains listed next were all sequenced from one sample in a study of a mutant IDH1 vaccine in newly diagnosed glioma. Data came from immunoSEQ multiplex PCR; TCRdb stores just in-frame clones and leaves some out. The sample holds about 94,000 clones, under 90% seen once. The antigens for these receptors are not known. Documented time point: week 47, end of study. Vaccinated patients received 300 ug of mutant IDH1 20-mer peptide per dose, with topical imiquimod. Material: PBMCs, obtained from a glioma patient whose treatment included an IDH1 peptide vaccine. All receptors come from a woman between 45 and 60 years old with glioma.

This chain connects TRBV28 to TRBJ2-3; the match to TRBD2 covers 7 bases. Germline CDR1 and CDR2: MDHEN and SYDVKM. The ends lost 3 bases at V and 1 base at J; junction bases unmatched: 4. CDR3 length equals 15 residues. CDR3 residues: CASSFSGRRTDTQYF. The CDR3 coding sequence is TGTGCCAGCAGTTTTTCCGGGAGGCGCACAGATACGCAGTATTTT.

V and J are TRBV25-1 and TRBJ1-1; D uncertain. Germline CDR1 reads MGHDK; CDR2 reads SYGVNS. The V end was cut by 3 bases, the J end by 1 base, with 6 bases between. The CDR3 extends over 13 amino acids. CDR3 region: CASSDSTNTEAFF. The DNA of the CDR3 is TGTGCCAGCAGTGACAGTACGAACACTGAAGCTTTCTTT.

V and J are TRBV29-1 and TRBJ1-1, with a possible D match to TRBD1 (5 bases). The ends were cut back, 4 bases at V and 0 bases at J, with 15 bases in the middle. The CDR3 loop spans 15 amino acids. Germline V gene sequence: CDR1 SQVTM, CDR2 ANQGSEA. In DNA, the CDR3 is TGCAGCGTTGGGGGGATTGGGCCCATGAACACTGAAGCTTTCTTT. Translation gives CSVGGIGPMNTEAFF. Filled out from reference TRBV29-1 and TRBJ1-1, the complete variable domain reads SAVISQKPSRDICQRGTSLTIQCQVDSQVTMMFWYRQQPGQSLTLIATANQGSEATYESGFVIDKFPISRPNLTFSTLTVSNMSPEDSSIYLCSVGGIGPMNTEAFFGQGTRLTVV.

The chain joins TRBV2 to TRBJ2-4; D gene ambiguous. V shed 1 base and J shed 6 bases, with 10 bases lying between them. The CDR3 loop spans 14 amino acids. Germline lookup yields CDR1 SNHLY and CDR2 FYNNEI. The CDR3 DNA reads TGTGCCAGCAGTGAAGACCGTACGGGAAACATTCAGTACTTC. Its translation is CASSEDRTGNIQYF.

The gene calls are TRBV28 and TRBJ1-2; D is ambiguous. The ends were cut back, 6 bases at V and 4 bases at J, with 15 bases in the middle. The CDR3 is 14 residues long. Germline CDR1 MDHEN, CDR2 SYDVKM. The CDR3 is CASSPSPDVYGYTF. The CDR3 nucleotides read TGTGCCAGCAGCCCGAGCCCCGACGTCTATGGCTACACCTTC.

The V and J genes are TRBV30 and TRBJ2-4; D perhaps matches TRBD2 (7 bases). This CDR3 region has 14 residues. Deletions cut 1 base from V and 6 bases from J, with 13 bases between. CDR1 is GTSNPN, CDR2 SVGIG, per germline (reference sequence). CDR3 region: CAWSEGGRANIQYF. CDR3 DNA sequence: TGTGCCTGGAGTGAGGGGGGGCGCGCAAACATTCAGTACTTC.